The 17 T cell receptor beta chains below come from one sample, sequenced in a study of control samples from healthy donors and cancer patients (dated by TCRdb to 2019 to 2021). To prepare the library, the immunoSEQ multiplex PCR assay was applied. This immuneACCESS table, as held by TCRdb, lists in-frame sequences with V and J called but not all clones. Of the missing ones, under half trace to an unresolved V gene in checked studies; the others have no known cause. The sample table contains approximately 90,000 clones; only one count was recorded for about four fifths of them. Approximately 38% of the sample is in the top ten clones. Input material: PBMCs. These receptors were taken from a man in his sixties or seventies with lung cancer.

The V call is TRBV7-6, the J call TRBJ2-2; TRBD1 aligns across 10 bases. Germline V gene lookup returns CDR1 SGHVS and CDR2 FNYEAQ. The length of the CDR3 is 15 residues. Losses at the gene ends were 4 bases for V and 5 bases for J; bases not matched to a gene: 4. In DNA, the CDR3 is TGTGCCAGCAGCTCGGGGACAGGGGTAACCGGGGAGCTGTTTTTT. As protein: CASSSGTGVTGELFF.

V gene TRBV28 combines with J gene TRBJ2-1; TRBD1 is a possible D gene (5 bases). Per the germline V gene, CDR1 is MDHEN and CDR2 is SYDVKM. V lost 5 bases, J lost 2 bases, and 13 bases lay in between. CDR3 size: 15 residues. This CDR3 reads CASSGPLGPYNEQFF. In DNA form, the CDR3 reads TGTGCCAGCAGTGGGCCGTTGGGGCCCTACAATGAGCAGTTCTTC.

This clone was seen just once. As DNA, the CDR3 is TGTGCCAGCAGTTCGGGACAGGGGACAGATACGCAGTATTTT. Its translation: CASSSGQGTDTQYF. The chain uses TRBV6-2 or TRBV6-3 and TRBJ2-3; TRBD1 matches at 10 bases. V lost 4 bases, J lost 3 bases, and 1 base stayed unmatched. From germline, CDR1 is MNHEY and CDR2 SVGEGT. The CDR3 is 14 residues long.

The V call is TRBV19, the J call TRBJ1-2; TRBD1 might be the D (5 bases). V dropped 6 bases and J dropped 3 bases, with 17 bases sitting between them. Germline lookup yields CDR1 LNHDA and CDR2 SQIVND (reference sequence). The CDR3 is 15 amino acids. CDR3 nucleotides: TGTGCCAGTAGCCCCCCCCGAGGCAGGGACTATGGCTACACCTTC. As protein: CASSPPRGRDYGYTF.

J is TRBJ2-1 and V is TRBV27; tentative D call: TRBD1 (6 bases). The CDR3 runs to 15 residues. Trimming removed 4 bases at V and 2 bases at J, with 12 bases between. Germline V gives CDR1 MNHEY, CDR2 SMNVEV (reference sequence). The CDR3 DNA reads TGTGCCAGCAGTTCGGGGACACCCACCTACAATGAGCAGTTCTTC. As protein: CASSSGTPTYNEQFF.

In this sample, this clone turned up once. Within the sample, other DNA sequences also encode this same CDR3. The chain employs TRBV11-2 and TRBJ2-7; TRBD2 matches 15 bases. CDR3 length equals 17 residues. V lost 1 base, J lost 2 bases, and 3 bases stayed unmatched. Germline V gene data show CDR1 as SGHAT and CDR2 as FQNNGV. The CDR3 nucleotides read TGTGCCAGCAGCTTAGGTCGGACTAGCGGGGGGGCCTACGAGCAGTACTTC. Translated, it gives CASSLGRTSGGAYEQYF.

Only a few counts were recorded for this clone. The chain's CDR3 is CATSRWTGEDSNTGELFF. The CDR3, as DNA: TGTGCCACCAGCAGATGGACAGGGGAAGACTCGAACACCGGGGAGCTGTTTTTT. V and J are TRBV15 and TRBJ2-2, with 9 bases aligning to TRBD1. CDR1 and CDR2 from the germline V gene are LNHNV and YYDKDF (reference sequence). V dropped 2 bases and J dropped 0; count of bases not matched to a gene: 7. The CDR3 sequence is 18 residues long.

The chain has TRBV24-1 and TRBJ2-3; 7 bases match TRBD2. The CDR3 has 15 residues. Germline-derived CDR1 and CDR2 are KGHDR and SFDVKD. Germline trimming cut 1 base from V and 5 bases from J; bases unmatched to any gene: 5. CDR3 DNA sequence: TGTGCCACCAGTGATTTAGGAGCGGGGATAGATACGCAGTATTTT. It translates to CATSDLGAGIDTQYF.

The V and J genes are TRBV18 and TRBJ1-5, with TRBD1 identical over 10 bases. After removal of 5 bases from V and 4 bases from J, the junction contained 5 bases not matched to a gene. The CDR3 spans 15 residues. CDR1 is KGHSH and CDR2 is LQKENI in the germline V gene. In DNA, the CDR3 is TGTGCCAGCTCAGGCGGACAGGGGGGGAATCAGCCCCAGCATTTT. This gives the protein CASSGGQGGNQPQHF. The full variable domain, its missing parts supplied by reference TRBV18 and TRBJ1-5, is NAGVMQNPRHLVRRRGQEARLRCSPMKGHSHVYWYRQLPEEGLKFMVYLQKENIIDESGMPKERFSAEFPKEGPSILRIQQVVRGDSAAYFCASSGGQGGNQPQHFGDGTRLSIL.

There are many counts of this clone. CDR3 in DNA: TGTGCCACCAGCAGAGGGTACAATGAGCAGTTCTTC. Its protein is CATSRGYNEQFF. This chain connects TRBV15 to TRBJ2-1; D is uncertain. Trimming took off 1 base at V and 4 bases at J, with 2 bases between the two ends. CDR3 size: 12 residues. Germline assignment: CDR1 LNHNV and CDR2 YYDKDF (reference sequence).

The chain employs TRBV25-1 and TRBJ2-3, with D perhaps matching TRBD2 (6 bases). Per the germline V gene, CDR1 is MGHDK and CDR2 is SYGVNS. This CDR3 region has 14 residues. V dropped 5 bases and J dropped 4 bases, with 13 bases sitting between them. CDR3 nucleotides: TGTGCCAGCAGTATACGCGGGGTCCCAGATACGCAGTATTTT. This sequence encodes CASSIRGVPDTQYF.

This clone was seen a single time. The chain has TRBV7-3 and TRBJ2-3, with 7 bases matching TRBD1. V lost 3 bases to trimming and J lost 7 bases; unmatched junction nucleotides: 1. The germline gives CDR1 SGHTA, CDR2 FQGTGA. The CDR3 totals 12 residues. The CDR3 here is CASSLTGNTQYF. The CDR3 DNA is TGTGCCAGCAGCTTGACAGGGAATACGCAGTATTTT.

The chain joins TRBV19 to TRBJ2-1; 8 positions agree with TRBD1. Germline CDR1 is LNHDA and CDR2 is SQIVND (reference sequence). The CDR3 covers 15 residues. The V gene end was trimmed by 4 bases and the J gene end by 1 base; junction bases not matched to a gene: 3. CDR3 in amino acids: CASSTRQGSYNEQFF. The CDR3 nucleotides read TGTGCCAGTAGTACAAGACAGGGGTCCTACAATGAGCAGTTCTTC.

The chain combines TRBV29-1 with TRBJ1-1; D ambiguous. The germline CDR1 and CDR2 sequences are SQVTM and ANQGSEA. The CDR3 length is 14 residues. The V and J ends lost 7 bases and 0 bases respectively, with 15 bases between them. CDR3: CSAGDVLLNTEAFF. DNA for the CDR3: TGCAGCGCCGGAGATGTCTTGTTGAACACTGAAGCTTTCTTT.

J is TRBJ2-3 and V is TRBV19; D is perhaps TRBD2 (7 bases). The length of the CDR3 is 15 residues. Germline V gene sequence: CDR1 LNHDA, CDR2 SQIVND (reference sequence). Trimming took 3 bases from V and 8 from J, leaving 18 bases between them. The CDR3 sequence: CASSITLAAQGTQYF. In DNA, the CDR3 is TGTGCCAGTAGTATTACCCTAGCGGCACAGGGTACGCAGTATTTT.

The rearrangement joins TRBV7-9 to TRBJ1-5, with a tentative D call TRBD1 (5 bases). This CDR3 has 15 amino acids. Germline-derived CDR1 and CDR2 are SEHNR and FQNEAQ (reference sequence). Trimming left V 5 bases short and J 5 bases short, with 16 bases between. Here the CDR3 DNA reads TGTGCCAGCAGCCACTCCCGGGACCCCGATCAGCCCCAGCATTTT. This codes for CASSHSRDPDQPQHF.

Here the CDR3 reads CASSDHSGEQYF. The CDR3 DNA is TGTGCCAGCAGCGATCACAGCGGCGAGCAGTACTTC. The chain carries TRBV7-9 and TRBJ2-7; D is perhaps TRBD2 (5 bases). The CDR3 length is 12 residues. The ends were cut back, 5 bases at V and 6 bases at J, with 11 bases in the middle. CDR1 and CDR2 from the germline V gene are SEHNR and FQNEAQ (reference sequence).